The sequence of this T cell receptor (beta chain) was determined in a study of CD8 T cells in Susac syndrome (dated by TCRdb to about 2019). In the study overall: Repertoire sequencing was used to test whether CD8+ T cell activation and differentiation in Susac syndrome was antigen driven. The study compared CD8+ T cell repertoire clonality among 12 healthy donors, around 14 Susac syndrome patients and 15 or so multiple sclerosis patients. What the work shows at the level of the full study, not this receptor alone: The TCR sequencing and HLA analysis was acknowledged to have included a relatively small number of individuals.

Comments on this clonotype: Its recognized antigen is unknown. There are no base qualities to consult, and no much larger clone falls within one base.

High-throughput TCR beta sequencing profiled peripheral blood CD8+ and CD4+ T cells from healthy donors, Susac syndrome patients and multiple sclerosis patients. The multiple sclerosis controls were treatment-naive patients who had stable or active relapsing-remitting disease and met the revised McDonald criteria. Bulk CD8+ and CD4+ T cells were purified by magnetic negative isolation, while CD8+ TEMRA cells were enriched using FACS. Blood was collected in EDTA tubes and processed within 24 hours, with PBMCs isolated through density gradient centrifugation. PBMCs intended for TCR sequencing were frozen in liquid nitrogen and were later thawed in a 37 degrees C water bath. The sorted or isolated CD4+, CD8+ and CD8+ TEMRA cells reached a purity of at least 90%. RNA was extracted using the RNeasy kit, and about 0.45 to 1 ug of the RNA was reverse transcribed with random hexamers. TCR beta CDR3 regions were amplified with the immunoSEQ multiplex PCR assay covering 54 Vbeta and 13 Jbeta segments. PCR amplification bias was corrected using a synthetic template baseline for primer optimization and computational correction. Regarding the original processing steps: Only productive sequences were kept, with reads annotated to V, D and J genes according to IMGT and analyzed in immunoSEQ Analyzer. To calculate clonality, Shannon entropy was normalized by log2 of the number of productive unique sequences and then subtracted from one. Public and private clones were assessed among the 100 most prevalent clones of each patient and control. Clones were defined as Susac-specific when absent from the healthy and MS cohorts, from roughly 1,100 published viral clones and from other ImmuneACCESS disease sequences. The public reads were reprocessed in TCRdb via fastp at Q25 and MiXCR, keeping in-frame beta chains. CDR3 protein sequences are deduplicated, and each keeps its most common genes and DNA. The V and J calls and clone size come from TCRdb's table, not from the authors' own analysis. The sample data list around 130,000 distinct CDR3 sequences, and 80% to 85% of these were observed just once. The top ten clones comprise roughly 0.5% of the sample.

Germline trimming amounts to 4 bases on V and 8 bases on J, with 10 as the count of junction bases outside the gene matches. The CDR3, cysteine through phenylalanine, is 15 amino acids long. The CDR3 DNA has 45 bases and is translated from base 1. The germline V gene specifies SGHRS as CDR1 and YFSETQ as CDR2. The clonotype was recovered from a human donor with multiple sclerosis. Material for sequencing was CD8+ T cells from PBMCs. This chain is built from TRBV5-1 and TRBJ2-1, with 9 central nucleotides matching TRBD1. The DNA reads TGCGCCAGCAGCGGGGGAGAGACAGGGGGGGATGAGCAGTTCTTC. Its translation reads: CASSGGETGGDEQFF.